One sample yielded the 27 T cell receptor beta chains listed below, sequenced in a study of T cell responses to AZD1222 COVID-19 vaccine. The assay was immunoSEQ multiplex PCR, and TCRdb's table has in-frame clones only and misses some. The sample has 140,000 to 150,000 clones, about 92% seen once. This material consisted of peripheral blood, taken on day 0 of AZD1222 vaccination. The receptors come from an adult in good health.

The V gene is TRBV5-1, the J gene TRBJ1-4; unclear D gene. The CDR3 has 14 amino acids. Trimming stripped 1 base from V and 0 bases from J, with 4 bases between. Germline CDR1 and CDR2: SGHRS and YFSETQ. This CDR3 reads CASSLRSTNEKLFF. As DNA, the CDR3 is TGCGCCAGCAGCTTGAGATCAACTAATGAAAAACTGTTTTTT.

The chain has TRBV2 and TRBJ2-2; no clear D gene. CDR3 size: 13 residues. With 3 bases removed from V and 7 bases from J, the gap between germline ends came to 9 bases. CDR1 is SNHLY, CDR2 FYNNEI, per germline. CDR3 DNA: TGTGCCAGCAGTGACTTAGGAATCGGGGAGCTGTTTTTT. It encodes CASSDLGIGELFF.

This rearrangement joins TRBV6-1 to TRBJ2-7; TRBD2 aligns across 7 bases. The germline V gene encodes CDR1 MNHNS and CDR2 SASEGT. The CDR3 totals 14 residues. J was trimmed by 9 bases and V by 0 bases; bases with no gene match: 8. DNA for the CDR3: TGTGCCAGCAGTGAAGCATGGGAGGGTCTGGCGCAGTACTTC. Residues: CASSEAWEGLAQYF.

There are a few counts of this clone. As DNA, the CDR3 is TGTGCCAGCAGTGCAAAGGACACAAAAGTCGGCACTGAAGCTTTCTTT. Translating gives CASSAKDTKVGTEAFF. V gene TRBV6-1 combines with J gene TRBJ1-1; D may be TRBD1 (5 bases). The CDR3 has 16 residues. Trimming shortened V by 4 bases and J by 4 bases, and 19 bases separated the two germline ends. The germline gives CDR1 MNHNS, CDR2 SASEGT.

J is TRBJ1-3 and V is TRBV11-3; no definite D call. The germline CDR1 and CDR2 sequences are SGHNT and YENEEA. This CDR3 comprises 15 residues. The V end lost 3 bases, the J end lost 4 bases, and 13 bases lay between the germline ends. The DNA of the CDR3 is TGTGCCAGCAGCTTCCCTGGGATGACCGGAAACACCATATATTTT. This codes for CASSFPGMTGNTIYF. Looking up the rest from reference TRBV11-3 and TRBJ1-3 gives the full variable domain: EAGVVQSPRYKIIEKKQPVAFWCNPISGHNTLYWYLQNLGQGPELLIRYENEEAVDDSQLPKDRFSAERLKGVDSTLKIQPAELGDSAVYLCASSFPGMTGNTIYFGEGSWLTVV.

The count of this clone is one. The gene calls are TRBV9 and TRBJ1-1, with D maybe TRBD1 (5 bases). The CDR3 sequence is 11 residues long. V shed 4 bases and J shed 8 bases, with 9 bases lying between them. CDR1 SGDLS and CDR2 YYNGEE come from the germline V gene. In nucleotides, the CDR3 is TGTGCCAGCAGCTCGGAGGGGGAAGCTTTCTTT. Translation gives CASSSEGEAFF.

This chain joins TRBV19 and TRBJ1-5; no reliable D call. Trimming took 4 bases from V and 2 from J, leaving 15 bases between them. Germline V gene lookup returns CDR1 LNHDA and CDR2 SQIVND (reference sequence). The CDR3 has 16 residues. CDR3 sequence (DNA): TGTGCCAGTAGTACTCCCGACTGGTATGGCAATCAGCCCCAGCATTTT. Translating gives CASSTPDWYGNQPQHF. Full variable domain (rest looked up from reference TRBV19 and TRBJ1-5): DGGITQSPKYLFRKEGQNVTLSCEQNLNHDAMYWYRQDPGQGLRLIYYSQIVNDFQKGDIAEGYSVSREKKESFPLTVTSAQKNPTAFYLCASSTPDWYGNQPQHFGDGTRLSIL.

The chain is built from TRBV7-9 and TRBJ1-3; D possibly corresponds to TRBD1 (5 bases). Germline CDR1 is SEHNR and CDR2 is FQNEAQ (reference sequence). Trimming removed 6 bases from V and 4 bases from J, with 10 bases in between. The CDR3 has 13 residues. CDR3 residues: CASRGTVGNTIYF. CDR3 bases: TGTGCCAGCAGAGGGACGGTGGGAAACACCATATATTTT.

The gene calls are TRBV19 and TRBJ2-3, with TRBD2 matching 10 bases. The germline V gene encodes CDR1 LNHDA and CDR2 SQIVND (reference sequence). V was clipped by 10 bases and J by 4 bases; unmatched bases: 5. The CDR3 runs 13 residues. CDR3 sequence reads: CATSGGAADTQYF. The DNA of the CDR3 is TGTGCCACAAGCGGGGGGGCAGCAGATACGCAGTATTTT.

V gene TRBV7-6 combines with J gene TRBJ1-1; tentatively, D is TRBD1 (6 bases). The CDR3 sequence is 17 residues long. Looked up from germline, CDR1 is SGHVS and CDR2 is FNYEAQ. V was shortened by 5 bases and J by 3 bases, with 22 bases between the two germline ends. CDR3 nucleotides: TGTGCCAGCAGCCAAGACCCGCCAGGGGATTTTTACACTGAAGCTTTCTTT. This translates into CASSQDPPGDFYTEAFF.

This chain connects TRBV10-3 to TRBJ1-1; D not resolved. This CDR3 is 13 amino acids long. V was trimmed by 3 bases and J by 4 bases, leaving 9 bases between them. Germline CDR1 ENHRY, CDR2 SYGVKD. Here the CDR3 reads CAISDGSGTEAFF. The CDR3 coding sequence is TGTGCCATCAGTGACGGGTCCGGCACTGAAGCTTTCTTT.

In this sample, this clone turned up a few times. The chain combines TRBV3-1 (or the pseudogene TRBV3-2) with TRBJ2-7; 7 nucleotides line up with TRBD2. CDR1 LGHDT and CDR2 YNNKEL come from the germline V gene (reference sequence). V was clipped by 4 bases and J by 4 bases; unmatched bases: 7. This CDR3 region has 14 residues. As DNA, the CDR3 is TGTGCCAGCAGCCCTGCAAGGGAGGGGTACGAGCAGTACTTC. This codes for CASSPAREGYEQYF.

This chain links TRBV7-2 with TRBJ2-1; 10 nucleotides line up with TRBD2. The J segment lost 4 bases and the V segment lost 3 bases, leaving 6 bases of the junction unmatched. The CDR3 sequence is 16 residues long. Germline CDR1 SGHTA, CDR2 FQGNSA. DNA for the CDR3: TGTGCCAGCAGCTTGGCTAGCGGGGGCCTTTACAATGAGCAGTTCTTC. Translation gives CASSLASGGLYNEQFF.

V is TRBV2 and J is TRBJ1-5; possible D gene TRBD1, 6 bases. Germline assignment: CDR1 SNHLY and CDR2 FYNNEI. Trimming cost V 2 bases and J 1 base, with 9 bases left between them. The CDR3 runs 15 residues. The CDR3 here is CASSEQGRSNQPQHF. As DNA, the CDR3 is TGTGCCAGCAGTGAACAGGGGCGGAGCAATCAGCCCCAGCATTTT.

The rearrangement uses TRBV28 and TRBJ1-4, with a possible D match to TRBD1 (5 bases). The CDR3 spans 14 residues. CDR1 and CDR2 from the germline V gene are MDHEN and SYDVKM. V lost 6 bases and J lost 8, with 16 bases in between. The CDR3 region has the DNA TGTGCCAGCAGAGAGACGGGGGGTAACGAAAAACTGTTTTTT. This gives the protein CASRETGGNEKLFF.

V gene TRBV7-2 combines with J gene TRBJ2-1; the D is unclear. CDR3 length: 12 residues. Per germline, CDR1 SGHTA and CDR2 FQGNSA. Trimming stripped 5 bases from V and 4 bases from J, with 6 bases between. DNA of the CDR3: TGTGCCAGCAGCGCCCTATACAATGAGCAGTTCTTC. Residues: CASSALYNEQFF. Supplemented by reference TRBV7-2 and TRBJ2-1, the full variable domain reads GAGVSQSPSNKVTEKGKDVELRCDPISGHTALYWYRQSLGQGLEFLIYFQGNSAPDKSGLPSDRFSAERTGGSVSTLTIQRTQQEDSAVYLCASSALYNEQFFGPGTRLTVL.

V usage is TRBV30 and J usage is TRBJ1-2, with D unclear. The CDR3 contains 13 residues. Per the germline V gene, CDR1 is GTSNPN and CDR2 is SVGIG (reference sequence). Trimming cost V 5 bases and J 6 bases, with 16 bases left between them. The CDR3: CAWAPNLGNGYTF. CDR3 nucleotide sequence: TGTGCCTGGGCACCAAACTTAGGAAATGGCTACACCTTC.

The chain recombines TRBV7-2 with TRBJ2-5, with 10 bases that match TRBD2. The germline V gene encodes CDR1 SGHTA and CDR2 FQGNSA. The CDR3 is 15 amino acids. Trimming removed 5 bases from V and 5 bases from J; junction bases left unmatched: 8. The CDR3 sequence is CASSPRAGGLETQYF. CDR3 coding DNA: TGTGCCAGCAGCCCCCGAGCGGGGGGGCTTGAGACCCAGTACTTC.

The gene calls are TRBV6-2 or TRBV6-3 and TRBJ2-1; TRBD2 matches at 10 bases. CDR1 is MNHEY and CDR2 is SVGEGT in the germline V gene. This CDR3 is 16 amino acids long. With V trimmed by 6 bases and J by 2 bases, 7 bases remained unmatched. The CDR3 DNA sequence: TGTGCCAGCAGCATTAGCGGGGGGTCCCCCTACAATGAGCAGTTCTTC. The encoded protein is CASSISGGSPYNEQFF.

The genes are TRBV13 and TRBJ2-3, with 11 bases identical to TRBD2. The CDR3 length is 16 residues. CDR1 and CDR2 (germline): PRHDT, FYEKMQ (reference sequence). Trimming at V came to 3 bases and at J to 2 bases, leaving 4 bases not matched to a gene. CDR3 coding DNA: TGTGCCAGCAGCTTCGAGACTAGCGGGAACACAGATACGCAGTATTTT. It translates to CASSFETSGNTDTQYF.

V usage is TRBV5-1 and J usage is TRBJ2-1; the D gene could be TRBD1 or TRBD2 (5 bases each). CDR3 length equals 15 residues. Germline V lookup: CDR1 SGHRS, CDR2 YFSETQ. The ends were cut back, 0 bases at V and 4 bases at J, with 11 bases in the middle. The CDR3 DNA is TGCGCCAGCAGCTTGGGTGGGGGACCATACAATGAGCAGTTCTTC. Its protein product is CASSLGGGPYNEQFF.

This clone appeared a single time. The V gene is TRBV7-2, the J gene TRBJ2-3; D possibly uses TRBD1 or TRBD2 (6 bases each). V was trimmed by 4 bases and J by 5 bases, leaving 19 bases between them. This CDR3 has 16 residues. Germline CDR1 reads SGHTA; CDR2 reads FQGNSA. CDR3 bases: TGTGCCAGCAGCTCAAACTCTAGGGGGGAAGGAGATACGCAGTATTTT. Translated: CASSSNSRGEGDTQYF.

This sequence joins TRBV7-2 and TRBJ2-2; D might be TRBD2 (5 bases). Germline CDR1 SGHTA, CDR2 FQGNSA. Trimming pared 3 bases from V and 6 bases from J, leaving 11 bases between. The CDR3 contains 14 residues. The CDR3 DNA follows: TGTGCCAGCAGCTTCCGGGGTGGGTCCGGGGAGCTGTTTTTT. Protein product: CASSFRGGSGELFF.

This clone was seen a single time. CDR3 in amino acids: CASSLDRATDTQYF. The CDR3 bases are TGTGCCAGCAGCCTCGACAGGGCCACAGATACGCAGTATTTT. This sequence joins TRBV28 and TRBJ2-3; 7 bases agree with TRBD1. The germline CDR1 and CDR2 sequences are MDHEN and SYDVKM. The CDR3 has 14 amino acids. J gave up 2 bases and V 6 bases, and 5 bases lay outside the gene matches. The variable domain in full, with the rest retrieved from reference TRBV28 and TRBJ2-3, is DVKVTQSSRYLVKRTGEKVFLECVQDMDHENMFWYRQDPGLGLRLIYFSYDVKMKEKGDIPEGYSVSREKKERFSLILESASTNQTSMYLCASSLDRATDTQYFGPGTRLTVL.

The chain combines TRBV20-1 with TRBJ2-3, with 10 bases lining up with TRBD1. Germline lookup yields CDR1 DFQATT and CDR2 SNEGSKA (reference sequence). The CDR3 runs to 15 residues. Unmatched junction bases numbered 9, after V lost 3 bases and J lost 6 bases. CDR3 sequence reads: CSASWDRGLVDTQYF. CDR3 bases: TGCAGTGCTAGTTGGGACAGGGGACTAGTTGATACGCAGTATTTT.

The rearrangement links TRBV7-9 to TRBJ1-1; no clear D gene. CDR3 length: 12 residues. The V gene's germline CDR1 is SEHNR and CDR2 FQNEAQ (reference sequence). V lost 1 base to trimming and J lost 11 bases, with 11 bases between them. As DNA, the CDR3 is TGTGCCAGCAGCTTAGAGAGAAAGAGCGCTTTCTTT. Its protein product is CASSLERKSAFF. The whole variable domain, filled in from reference TRBV7-9 and TRBJ1-1, reads DTGVSQNPRHKITKRGQNVTFRCDPISEHNRLYWYRQTLGQGPEFLTYFQNEAQLEKSRLLSDRFSAERPKGSFSTLEIQRTEQGDSAMYLCASSLERKSAFFGQGTRLTVV.

The chain combines TRBV7-3 with TRBJ1-1; no clear D. The CDR3 spans 13 residues. Germline lookup yields CDR1 SGHTA and CDR2 FQGTGA. V was cut by 2 bases and J by 2 bases, with 6 bases left in between. CDR3 protein: CASSLESNTEAFF. CDR3 nucleotide sequence: TGTGCCAGCAGCTTAGAGTCAAACACTGAAGCTTTCTTT.